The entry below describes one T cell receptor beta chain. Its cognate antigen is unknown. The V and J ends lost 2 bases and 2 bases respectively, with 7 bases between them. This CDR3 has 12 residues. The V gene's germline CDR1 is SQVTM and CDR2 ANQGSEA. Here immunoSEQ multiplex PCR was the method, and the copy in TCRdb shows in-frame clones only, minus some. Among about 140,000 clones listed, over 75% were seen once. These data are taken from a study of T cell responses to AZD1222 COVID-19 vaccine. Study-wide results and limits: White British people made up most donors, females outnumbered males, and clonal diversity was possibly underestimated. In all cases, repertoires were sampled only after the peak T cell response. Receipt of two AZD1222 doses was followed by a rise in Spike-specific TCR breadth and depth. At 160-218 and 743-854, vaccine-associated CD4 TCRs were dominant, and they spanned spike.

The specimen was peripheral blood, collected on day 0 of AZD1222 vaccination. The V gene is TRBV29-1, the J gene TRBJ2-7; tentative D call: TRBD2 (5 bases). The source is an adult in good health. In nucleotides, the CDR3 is TGCAGCGTTGAACTAGCTGCCTACGAGCAGTACTTC. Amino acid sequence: CSVELAAYEQYF.